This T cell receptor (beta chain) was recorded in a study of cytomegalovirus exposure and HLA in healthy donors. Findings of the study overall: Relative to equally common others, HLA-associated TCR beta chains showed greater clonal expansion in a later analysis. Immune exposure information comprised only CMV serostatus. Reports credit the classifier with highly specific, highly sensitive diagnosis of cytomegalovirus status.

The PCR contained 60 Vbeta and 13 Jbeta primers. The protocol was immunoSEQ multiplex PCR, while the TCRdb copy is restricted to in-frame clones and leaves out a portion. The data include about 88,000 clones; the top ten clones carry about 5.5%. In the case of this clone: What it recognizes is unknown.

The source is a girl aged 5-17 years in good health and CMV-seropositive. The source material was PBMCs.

CDR3 amino acids: CASREWTGLINSNQPQHF. The CDR3 nucleotides read TGTGCCAGCAGGGAATGGACAGGGCTAATTAACAGCAATCAGCCCCAGCATTTT. This chain links TRBV6-1 with TRBJ1-5, with TRBD1 matching 8 bases. This CDR3 has 18 amino acids. V lost 6 bases, J lost 1 base, and 14 bases stayed unmatched. The germline gives CDR1 MNHNS, CDR2 SASEGT.